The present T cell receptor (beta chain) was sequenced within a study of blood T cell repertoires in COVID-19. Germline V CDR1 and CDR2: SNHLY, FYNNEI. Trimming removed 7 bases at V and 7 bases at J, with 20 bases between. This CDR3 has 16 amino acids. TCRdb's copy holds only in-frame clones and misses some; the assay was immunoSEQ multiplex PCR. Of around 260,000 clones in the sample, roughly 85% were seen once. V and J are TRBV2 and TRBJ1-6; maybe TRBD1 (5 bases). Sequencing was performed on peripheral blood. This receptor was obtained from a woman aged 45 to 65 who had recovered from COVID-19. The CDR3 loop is CASKLDAGLINSPLHF. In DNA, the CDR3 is TGTGCCAGCAAGTTAGATGCGGGACTCATCAATTCACCCCTCCACTTT.